The 16 T cell receptor beta chains below come from one sample, sequenced in a study of CD8 T cells in ankylosing spondylitis. From the 5' RACE reads, TCRdb called clonotypes with MiXCR, one entry per CDR3 protein. The table has tens of thousands of distinct CDR3 sequences, around 3.8% seen once. Sequenced: blood, either unsorted or a sorted T cell fraction (not recorded which). These receptors all come from a female donor with ankylosing spondylitis or in good health (not recorded which).

J is TRBJ2-1 and V is TRBV9; D not resolved. V was cut by 6 bases and J by 0 bases, with 13 bases left in between. Germline values: CDR1 SGDLS, CDR2 YYNGEE. There are 15 residues in the CDR3. CDR3 region: CASTLDPSSYNEQFF. CDR3 bases: TGTGCCAGCACTTTGGACCCGAGCTCCTACAATGAGCAGTTCTTC.

This clonotype was detected ten times or more. This chain joins TRBV9 and TRBJ2-3, with a weak D call TRBD1 (8 bases). CDR3 size: 14 residues. Germline V gene sequence: CDR1 SGDLS, CDR2 YYNGEE. V lost 4 bases and J 3 bases, leaving 12 bases between the germline ends. CDR3 residues: CASSTGGGTDTQYF. The CDR3 DNA sequence: TGTGCCAGCAGCACAGGGGGAGGGACAGATACGCAGTATTTT.

Many counts were recorded for this clonotype. A much larger clonotype is one base distant, so this may be a read error. This rearrangement joins TRBV9 to TRBJ2-3; no clear D gene. Trimming took off 1 base at V and 3 bases at J, with 3 bases between the two ends. There are 12 residues in the CDR3. Per germline, CDR1 SGDLS and CDR2 YYNGEE. CDR3 sequence (DNA): TGTGCCAGCAGCGTAACTACAGATACGCAGTATTTT. This encodes CASSVTTDTQYF.

This clonotype occurred many times. This chain links TRBV9 with TRBJ1-1, with no clear D. There are 15 residues in the CDR3. Trimming took 0 bases from V and 1 from J, leaving 10 bases between them. CDR1 SGDLS and CDR2 YYNGEE come from the germline V gene. CDR3 bases: TGTGCCAGCAGCGTAGAAGGTCAGCCGAACACTGAAGCTTTCTTT. The encoded protein is CASSVEGQPNTEAFF.

In this sample, this clonotype turned up many times. The chain couples TRBV9 to TRBJ1-4, with TRBD1 identical over 7 bases. The CDR3 extends over 14 amino acids. The J segment lost 8 bases and the V segment lost 4 bases, leaving 8 bases of the junction unmatched. Germline CDR1 and CDR2: SGDLS and YYNGEE. CDR3 amino acids: CASSSRQGEEKLFF. In nucleotides, the CDR3 is TGTGCCAGCAGCTCGCGACAGGGTGAGGAAAAACTGTTTTTT.

This clonotype has at least ten counts. This chain connects TRBV9 to TRBJ2-2; D call uncertain. Per the germline V gene, CDR1 is SGDLS and CDR2 is YYNGEE. CDR3 length equals 15 residues. V lost 6 bases to trimming and J lost 0 bases, with 12 bases between them. The CDR3 spells CASTASGANTGELFF. Here the CDR3 DNA reads TGTGCCAGCACTGCTTCTGGAGCGAACACCGGGGAGCTGTTTTTT.

This clonotype was seen a few times. The V and J genes are TRBV9 and TRBJ2-5; 9 bases are a match to TRBD1. With 3 bases clipped from V and 4 bases from J, the junction kept 10 bases outside the gene matches. The CDR3 length is 16 residues. Germline CDR1 reads SGDLS; CDR2 reads YYNGEE. The CDR3 DNA reads TGTGCCAGCAGCGATAGGACAGGGGTTCGTGGAGAGACCCAGTACTTC. It is translated as CASSDRTGVRGETQYF. Supplemented by reference TRBV9 and TRBJ2-5, the full variable domain reads DSGVTQTPKHLITATGQRVTLRCSPRSGDLSVYWYQQSLDQGLQFLIQYYNGEERAKGNILERFSAQQFPDLHSELNLSSLELGDSALYFCASSDRTGVRGETQYFGPGTRLLVL.

Ten or more counts support this clonotype. V usage is TRBV9 and J usage is TRBJ2-7; D remains unclear. This CDR3 region has 13 residues. V lost 3 bases, J lost 5 bases, and 12 bases lay in between. Per germline, CDR1 SGDLS and CDR2 YYNGEE. CDR3 bases: TGTGCCAGCAGCGCCTCTCCTGGCGACGAGCAGTACTTC. Its protein is CASSASPGDEQYF.

At least ten counts were recorded for this clonotype. The chain has TRBV9 and TRBJ1-1, with D unclear. The V end was cut by 0 bases, the J end by 5 bases, with 14 bases between. Germline CDR1 and CDR2: SGDLS and YYNGEE. This CDR3 is built from 15 residues. In DNA, the CDR3 is TGTGCCAGCAGCGTAGCCGGGTTTGGGATAACTGAAGCTTTCTTT. Translating it yields CASSVAGFGITEAFF.

This clonotype was recorded at least ten times. This sequence joins TRBV9 and TRBJ2-3; 7 nucleotides align to TRBD2. V gave up 4 bases and J gave up 2 bases; unmatched junction bases: 7. The CDR3 spans 15 residues. The V gene's germline CDR1 is SGDLS and CDR2 YYNGEE. CDR3 region: CASSPRDYHTDTQYF. In nucleotides, the CDR3 is TGTGCCAGCAGCCCCCGGGACTACCACACAGATACGCAGTATTTT.

This clonotype was detected many times. The chain couples TRBV9 to TRBJ2-5; no firm D call. This CDR3 is 13 amino acids long. V was clipped by 3 bases and J by 2 bases, with 8 bases between them. Germline CDR1 is SGDLS and CDR2 is YYNGEE. CDR3 sequence: CASSAKPQETQYF. The CDR3 DNA reads as TGTGCCAGCAGCGCCAAACCTCAAGAGACCCAGTACTTC.

This clonotype was counted ten times or more. The V call is TRBV9, the J call TRBJ2-5; TRBD2 agrees at 9 bases. The CDR3 length is 17 residues. From germline, CDR1 is SGDLS and CDR2 YYNGEE. After removal of 5 bases from V and 5 bases from J, the junction contained 16 bases not matched to a gene. The CDR3 DNA sequence: TGTGCCAGCAGTCAAGAGGGGCTAGCGGGACACGGCGAGACCCAGTACTTC. Translating gives CASSQEGLAGHGETQYF.

This clonotype was counted a few times. The chain combines TRBV9 with TRBJ2-1; D tentatively reads TRBD1 or TRBD2 (6 bases each). Germline V gene sequence: CDR1 SGDLS, CDR2 YYNGEE. The CDR3 is made up of 16 amino acids. Trimming left V 4 bases short and J 4 bases short, with 18 bases between. The CDR3 nucleotides read TGTGCCAGCAGCAAACGGACAGTGGGAGGTTACAATGAGCAGTTCTTC. Its protein is CASSKRTVGGYNEQFF.

In its sample, this clonotype was seen many times. The CDR3 sequence is CASGEAIPNTEAFF. The CDR3 coding sequence is TGTGCCAGCGGAGAGGCTATTCCGAACACTGAAGCTTTCTTT. V and J are TRBV9 and TRBJ1-1; D not certain. The V gene lost 7 bases and the J gene lost 1 base, with 14 bases spanning the gap. The CDR3 sequence is 14 residues long. Germline V gene data show CDR1 as SGDLS and CDR2 as YYNGEE.

This clonotype has ten or more counts. The chain links TRBV9 to TRBJ1-6; 7 bases align to TRBD1. The trim removed 2 bases at V and 5 bases at J, leaving 7 bases unmatched. The CDR3 contains 16 residues. Looked up from germline, CDR1 is SGDLS and CDR2 is YYNGEE. The CDR3 loop reads CASSVGQEPNNSPLHF. The DNA for the CDR3 is TGTGCCAGCAGCGTTGGACAGGAGCCAAATAATTCACCCCTCCACTTT. The whole variable domain, remainder taken from reference TRBV9 and TRBJ1-6, is DSGVTQTPKHLITATGQRVTLRCSPRSGDLSVYWYQQSLDQGLQFLIQYYNGEERAKGNILERFSAQQFPDLHSELNLSSLELGDSALYFCASSVGQEPNNSPLHFGNGTRLTVT.

This clonotype was counted ten times or more. The chain has TRBV3-1 and TRBJ2-1; D possibly corresponds to TRBD2 (5 bases). CDR3 length equals 21 residues. From germline, CDR1 is LGHDT and CDR2 YNNKEL (reference sequence). Trimming stripped 0 bases from V and 1 base from J, with 25 bases between. CDR3 DNA: TGTGCCAGCAGCCAAGACTTTAGAAGGGCGGGTCGCCCTATATCCTACAATGAGCAGTTCTTC. Translating gives CASSQDFRRAGRPISYNEQFF.